Listed below are T cell receptor beta chains from one sample, sequenced in a study of control samples from healthy donors and cancer patients. TCRdb's copy holds only in-frame clones and misses some; the assay was immunoSEQ multiplex PCR. The sample holds more than 95,000 clones, less than 90% seen once. The sequenced sample consisted of blood. These receptors came from a man between 18 and 29 years old in good health. Each CDR3 is given with its conserved first and last residue. The D gene is left open where the match is weak. Clone size is shown for a subset of rows, as once, few, many or a class of expanded clone.

clone size,J gene,D gene,V gene,CDR3 DNA,CDR3 protein
-,TRBJ2-2,TRBD2,TRBV27,TGTGCCAGCAAATCCTCCGGGACTAGAAACACCGGGGAGCTGTTTTTT,CASKSSGTRNTGELFF
-,TRBJ1-3,-,TRBV20-1,TGCAGTGCTAGTTCTGGGGACTACTCTGGAAACACCATATATTTT,CSASSGDYSGNTIYF
-,TRBJ1-2,TRBD1,TRBV7-9,TGTGCCAGCAGCTTAGGGACAGGCGACGGCTACACCTTC,CASSLGTGDGYTF
-,TRBJ1-5,-,TRBV21-1,TGTGCCAGCAGCAAATTACGACTTCCCATTAATAGCAATCAGCCCCAGCATTTT,CASSKLRLPINSNQPQHF
-,TRBJ2-1,TRBD1,TRBV7-2,TGTGCCAGCAGCTCGAACCACGGACAGGGGGCCGCTGAGCAGTTCTTC,CASSSNHGQGAAEQFF
once,TRBJ2-5,-,TRBV9,TGTGCCAGCAGCGTATCACAGTACCAAGAGACCCAGTACTTC,CASSVSQYQETQYF
-,TRBJ1-1,-,TRBV10-1,TGCGCCAGCAGTGTTTCCAGGGAGAACACTGAAGCTTTCTTT,CASSVSRENTEAFF
-,TRBJ2-5,-,TRBV4-1,TGCGCCAGCAGCCAAGAAGGGGGGGGGACCCAGTACTTC,CASSQEGGGTQYF
-,TRBJ2-1,TRBD2,TRBV7-6,TGTGCCAGCAGCTTAGAACAGGGCCGGGCGGGAGGATACAATGAGCAGTTCTTC,CASSLEQGRAGGYNEQFF
-,TRBJ1-2,TRBD1,TRBV6-2/TRBV6-3,TGTGCCAGCAGTGCCCTGGGACAGTTTAACTATGGCTACACCTTC,CASSALGQFNYGYTF
-,TRBJ2-3,-,TRBV12-5,TGTGCTAGTGGTTTACGGGCTAGCACAGATACGCAGTATTTT,CASGLRASTDTQYF
-,TRBJ2-7,-,TRBV3-1/TRBV3-2,TGTGCCAGCAGCCAAGAATCAGGGACCAGCTTAGGGGAGCAGTACTTC,CASSQESGTSLGEQYF
-,TRBJ2-7,-,TRBV27,TGTGCCAGCAGTTTTTCATCTGGGGAGCAGTACTTC,CASSFSSGEQYF
-,TRBJ2-1,TRBD2,TRBV28,TGTGCCAGCAGTTCCACTAGCGGGAACACGGGTGAGCAGTTCTTC,CASSSTSGNTGEQFF
-,TRBJ2-5,TRBD1,TRBV29-1,TGCAGCGCCCAGACAGGGTTGGGGACCCAGTACTTC,CSAQTGLGTQYF
-,TRBJ2-7,-,TRBV15,TGTGCCACCAGCAGAGATGAAGGGAGTGGTTACGAGCAGTACTTC,CATSRDEGSGYEQYF
few,TRBJ2-1,TRBD1,TRBV11-1,TGTGCCAGCAGCTTGTTGGAGACAGGGGGCTGGGGTGAGCAGTTCTTC,CASSLLETGGWGEQFF
-,TRBJ2-1,-,TRBV27,TGTGCCAGCAGTTGGGGGGGCGGCGATGAGCAGTTCTTC,CASSWGGGDEQFF
-,TRBJ2-7,TRBD1,TRBV6-4,TGTGCCAGCAGTGACGACTTAGGACAGGTCCTCTACGAGCAGTACTTC,CASSDDLGQVLYEQYF
-,TRBJ2-7,TRBD2,TRBV19,TGTGCCAGTAGTCGAGGGAGCGGGAGCTACGAGCAGTACTTC,CASSRGSGSYEQYF
once,TRBJ1-3,-,TRBV15,TGTGCCACCAGCAGAGATCTGGGGGCCCACTCTGGAAACACCATATATTTT,CATSRDLGAHSGNTIYF
-,TRBJ1-6,-,TRBV7-6,TGTGCCAGCAGCAGGTCATCTTCACCCCTCCACTTT,CASSRSSSPLHF
-,TRBJ1-1,-,TRBV6-1,TGTGCCAGCAGTGAGACCGGACGGTCCACTGAAGCTTTCTTT,CASSETGRSTEAFF
-,TRBJ2-3,TRBD1,TRBV9,TGTGCCAGCAGCTCTCGAGGGACAGGGTGGGATACGCAGTATTTT,CASSSRGTGWDTQYF
few,TRBJ1-2,-,TRBV3-1/TRBV3-2,TGTGCCAGCAGCCAAGAGGAGGCAATCTATGGCTACACCTTC,CASSQEEAIYGYTF
-,TRBJ2-2,TRBD1,TRBV6-1,TGTGCCAGCAGTGAAGAGTCAGGGGGCCCCGGGGAGCTGTTTTTT,CASSEESGGPGELFF
-,TRBJ2-1,-,TRBV9,TGTGCCAGCAGCGCAGAGATGGGGAATGAGCAGTTCTTC,CASSAEMGNEQFF
-,TRBJ2-7,TRBD1,TRBV6-1,TGTGCCAGCAGTGAAGACCTGGGACAGGGCTACGAGCAGTACTTC,CASSEDLGQGYEQYF
-,TRBJ1-1,-,TRBV5-1,TGCGCCAGCAGCTTAAGTGCCGGTGAAGCTTTCTTT,CASSLSAGEAFF
-,TRBJ1-1,-,TRBV10-3,TGTGCCATCAGTGACCCAGGGAGCACTGAAGCTTTCTTT,CAISDPGSTEAFF
-,TRBJ1-1,TRBD1,TRBV18,TGTGCCAGCTCACCCGGACAGGAAACGAACACTGAAGCTTTCTTT,CASSPGQETNTEAFF
-,TRBJ2-7,-,TRBV7-8,TGTGCCAGCAGCTTAGGGGCCTACGAGCAGTACTTC,CASSLGAYEQYF
-,TRBJ2-5,-,TRBV7-2,TGTGCCAGCAGCTTAAACCCGAGTCGAGGGCGGGAGACCCAGTACTTC,CASSLNPSRGRETQYF
-,TRBJ1-6,-,TRBV6-6,TGTGCCAGCAGTTACTCAGAACAGAACTCACCCCTCCACTTT,CASSYSEQNSPLHF
-,TRBJ1-5,-,TRBV3-1/TRBV3-2,TGTGCCAGCAGCCAAGATGGGGTGAGCAATCAGCCCCAGCATTTT,CASSQDGVSNQPQHF
-,TRBJ1-2,-,TRBV30,TGTGCCTGGAGTGGGACACCTGTTTATGGCTACACCTTC,CAWSGTPVYGYTF
-,TRBJ2-2,TRBD2,TRBV7-3,TGTGCCAGCAGCTCACCGACTAGCGGGAGCAACACCGGGGAGCTGTTTTTT,CASSSPTSGSNTGELFF
-,TRBJ2-7,-,TRBV7-3,TGTGCCAGCAGCCCGACCCCGGGTCACGAGCAGTACTTC,CASSPTPGHEQYF
-,TRBJ1-6,-,TRBV19,TGTGCCAGTCAGAAAGGGCGCGGAAGCTCCTATAATTCACCCCTCCACTTT,CASQKGRGSSYNSPLHF
-,TRBJ2-1,TRBD2,TRBV19,TGTGCCAGTAGTACGAGAGCGGGAGCCGGGTACAATGAGCAGTTCTTC,CASSTRAGAGYNEQFF
-,TRBJ2-7,-,TRBV27,TGTGCCAGCAGTTTATTACACGGCGAGCAGTACTTC,CASSLLHGEQYF
-,TRBJ2-7,-,TRBV29-1,TGCAGCGTTGAACTGGGGGGCCTCTACGAGCAGTACTTC,CSVELGGLYEQYF
-,TRBJ1-2,-,TRBV6-1,TGTGCCAGCAGTGAAGCGACGCGGCAGGGTAGTGGCTACACCTTC,CASSEATRQGSGYTF
-,TRBJ2-7,TRBD2,TRBV4-1,TGCGCCAGCAGCCAAGGTGGGACTAGCGGGAGACCCTACGAGCAGTACTTC,CASSQGGTSGRPYEQYF
-,TRBJ2-3,TRBD2,TRBV4-3,TGCGCCAGCAGTCCGGGCGGTCCGCGGGGGACAGATACGCAGTATTTT,CASSPGGPRGTDTQYF
-,TRBJ2-1,TRBD1,TRBV5-1,TGCGCCAGCAGCCCGGGACAGGGTCCCTACAATGAGCAGTTCTTC,CASSPGQGPYNEQFF
-,TRBJ1-1,TRBD1,TRBV7-9,TGTGCCAGCAGCTTAGACAGGGGAGCGGCTGAAGCTTTCTTT,CASSLDRGAAEAFF
many,TRBJ2-7,-,TRBV6-5,TGTGCCAGTGGACGGGGGAACTACGAGCAGTACTTC,CASGRGNYEQYF
once,TRBJ2-5,-,TRBV7-2,TGTGCCAGCAGCCGAGAGACCCAGTACTTC,CASSRETQYF
once,TRBJ1-4,-,TRBV7-2,TGTGCCAGCAGCACACGACAGGTGGAAAAACTGTTTTTT,CASSTRQVEKLFF
-,TRBJ2-5,TRBD2,TRBV5-3,TGTGCCAGAAGCGGTCGACTAGCGGGGGGGGCCGAGACCCAGTACTTC,CARSGRLAGGAETQYF
-,TRBJ1-6,TRBD1,TRBV27,TGTGCCAGCAGTTTAAGCTCCACAGGGGGCAATTCACCCCTCCACTTT,CASSLSSTGGNSPLHF
-,TRBJ2-4,-,TRBV9,TGTGCCAGCAGCGTAGAGGTCGGAGGTCGGAAGCTAGCCAAAAACATTCAGTACTTC,CASSVEVGGRKLAKNIQYF
-,TRBJ1-4,TRBD1,TRBV7-6,TGTGCCAGCAGCTTCGCGGACAGGAGGAGGGAAAAACTGTTTTTT,CASSFADRRREKLFF